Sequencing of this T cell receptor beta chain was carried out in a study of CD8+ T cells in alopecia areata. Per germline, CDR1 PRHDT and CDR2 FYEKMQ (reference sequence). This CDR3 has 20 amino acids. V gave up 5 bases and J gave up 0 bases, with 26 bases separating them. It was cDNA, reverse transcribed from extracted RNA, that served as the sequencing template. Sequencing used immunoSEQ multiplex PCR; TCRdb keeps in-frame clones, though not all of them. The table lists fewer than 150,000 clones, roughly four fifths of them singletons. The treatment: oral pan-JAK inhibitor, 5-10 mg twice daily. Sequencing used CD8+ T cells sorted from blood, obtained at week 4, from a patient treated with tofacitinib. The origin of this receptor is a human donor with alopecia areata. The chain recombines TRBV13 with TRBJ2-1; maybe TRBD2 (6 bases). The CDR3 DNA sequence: TGTGCCAGCAGCGGAGGGCCCGGACCCCGTTTGGGGAGCTCCTACAATGAGCAGTTCTTC. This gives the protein CASSGGPGPRLGSSYNEQFF. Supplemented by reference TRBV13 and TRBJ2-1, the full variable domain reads AAGVIQSPRHLIKEKRETATLKCYPIPRHDTVYWYQQGPGQDPQFLISFYEKMQSDKGSIPDRFSAQQFSDYHSELNMSSLELGDSALYFCASSGGPGPRLGSSYNEQFFGPGTRLTVL.